These T cell receptor beta chains were read from a single sample in a study of T-cell reconstitution after alpha-beta-depleted transplantation in children. TCRdb analysed the PCR reads with MiXCR anew, one entry per CDR3 protein. There are some 530,000 distinct CDR3 sequences in the sample; 9.5% to 15% occur only once, and more than 5.5% lies in the top ten. The input for sequencing was PBMCs from the stem cell graft donor, taken from the stem cell graft. These receptors were collected from a human donor who donated a stem cell graft to a child with combined immunodeficiency. CDR3s include the opening cysteine and the closing phenylalanine or tryptophan. The D gene is left open where the match is weak. For some rows the clone size is stated as once, few or many, or as a class when expanded; others skip it.

j_call clone_size v_call d_call cdr3_nt cdr3_aa
TRBJ1-2 few TRBV4-3 TRBD1 TGCGCCAGCAGCCAAGGAGCAGGGGGCTATGGCTACACCTTC CASSQGAGGYGYTF
TRBJ1-5 many TRBV10-3 - TGTGCCATCAGTGACGCTCAGGGTGATCAGCCCCAGCATTTT CAISDAQGDQPQHF
TRBJ1-2 - TRBV5-1 - TGCGCCAGCAGCTTGGTGGCCACCTTC CASSLVATF
TRBJ2-5 - TRBV7-9 TRBD1 TGTGCCAGCACCCAAACCTGGGACAGGGCCACCCAAGAGACCCAGTACTTC CASTQTWDRATQETQYF
TRBJ2-1 few TRBV30 - TGTGCCTGGAGTGTTTGGCGGGGACGTTCCTACAATGAGCAGTTCTTC CAWSVWRGRSYNEQFF
TRBJ2-1 many TRBV7-3 - TGTGCCAGCAGCTTATTCCCCTCGGATGAGCAGTTCTTC CASSLFPSDEQFF
TRBJ1-6 few TRBV20-1 - TGCAGTGCTAGAGATCTCAGGGACGGGTCACCCCTCCACTTT CSARDLRDGSPLHF
TRBJ2-2 few TRBV6-2/TRBV6-3 - TGTGCCAGCAGTTACTCGGGCGGAGACACCGGGGAGCTGTTTTTT CASSYSGGDTGELFF
TRBJ2-7 few TRBV30 - TGTGCCTGGAGTGGGAACTACGAGCAGTACTTC CAWSGNYEQYF
TRBJ2-5 - TRBV4-1 TRBD1 TGCGCCAGCAGCCCCGAGGGACAGAACCAAGAGACCCAGTACTTC CASSPEGQNQETQYF
TRBJ2-3 - TRBV7-8 - TGTGCCAGCAGCTTAATAACGGCAGATACGCAGTATTTT CASSLITADTQYF
TRBJ1-5 few TRBV27 TRBD1 TGTGCCAGCAGCCTTAGGACAGGGAATCAGCCCCAGCATTTT CASSLRTGNQPQHF
TRBJ2-2 many TRBV10-3 - TGTGCCATCAGTGAGAGGAGCCCTGGGACCGGGGAGCTGTTTTTT CAISERSPGTGELFF
TRBJ2-7 few TRBV7-2 TRBD2 TGTGCCAGCAGCCCTTGGGGAGGGACTTCGGTCGAGCAGTACTTC CASSPWGGTSVEQYF
TRBJ2-2 few TRBV6-2/TRBV6-3 - TGTGCCAGCAGTTACAACCTTCAACAGTTCTACGGGGCCACCGGGGAGCTGTTTTTT CASSYNLQQFYGATGELFF
TRBJ1-1 few TRBV3-1 - TGTGCCAGCACCACTCGAGGGATGAACACTGAAGCTTTCTTT CASTTRGMNTEAFF
TRBJ2-7 few TRBV9 TRBD2 TGTGCCAGCAGCCCCCCGGCAAGCGGGAGGGCTTTCCACGAGCAGTACTTC CASSPPASGRAFHEQYF
TRBJ2-1 few TRBV2 TRBD1 TGTGCCAGCAGGGGACAGGGTGGTGAGCAGTTCTTC CASRGQGGEQFF
TRBJ2-5 few TRBV4-3 TRBD2 TGCGCCAGCAGCCAAACTAGCGGGGGCCCCCAAGAGACCCAGTACTTC CASSQTSGGPQETQYF
TRBJ2-7 - TRBV7-8 - TGTGCCAGCAGCTTAAGGGTTGGCGAGCAGTACTTC CASSLRVGEQYF
TRBJ2-2 - TRBV12-3/TRBV12-4 - TGTGCCAGCAGATTGCACGCACGCGCCAACACCGGGGAGCTGTTTTTT CASRLHARANTGELFF
TRBJ2-5 - TRBV6-2/TRBV6-3 - TGTGCCAGCAGTTTCAAGCGGGACAAGTACTTC CASSFKRDKYF
TRBJ2-7 - TRBV7-2 - TGTGCCAGCAGCTCGACTTCGGGCAGGGCAGGCCTCTACGAGCAGTACTTC CASSSTSGRAGLYEQYF